This TCR beta chain was sequenced in a study of T cells after yellow fever vaccination. Whole-study results and caveats: High-abundance clonotypes from the bulk population could contaminate FACS-sorted repertoires. Once the booster was given, most primary-vaccination clones reappeared, at 95% to 97% for CD4 and over 70% for CD8. Among all clonotypes, a small share was observed in both CD4 and CD8 compartments.

This clonotype was found a few times. Antigen unknown. Germline CDR1 SNHLY, CDR2 FYNNEI. Losses at the gene ends were 5 bases for V and 6 bases for J; bases not matched to a gene: 21. This CDR3 is built from 19 residues. A single record per CDR3 protein comes from TCRdb applying MiXCR to the 5' RACE reads. Here the sample spans 100,000 to 150,000 distinct CDR3 sequences, roughly 6.8% being singletons. The chain is built from TRBV2 and TRBJ1-4; 7 positions match TRBD1. The specimen comprised CD4+ T cells sorted from PBMCs, sampled roughly 46 days after the first yellow fever vaccination. The sequence derives from a man aged 18 to 30 who received the YFV17D yellow fever vaccine. The CDR3 sequence is CASSPVQRGRGGPYEKLFF. CDR3 nucleotides: TGTGCCAGCAGTCCGGTCCAAAGGGGGCGGGGGGGGCCTTATGAAAAACTGTTTTTT.